This T cell receptor (beta chain) was captured in a study of radiation and T cells in renal cell carcinoma. This table comes from immunoSEQ multiplex PCR, and its TCRdb copy is limited to in-frame clones, with some not included. The data show under 200,000 clones, roughly 90% seen once. V was trimmed by 2 bases and J by 5 bases, leaving 15 bases between them. The germline CDR1 and CDR2 sequences are MGHRA and YSYEKL. There are 15 residues in the CDR3. Time point meaning: blood 4 weeks post-SBRT, at nephrectomy. Treatment specified: 15 Gy SBRT to primary tumor, nephrectomy 4 weeks later. Nephrectomy followed 15 Gy stereotactic body radiation by 4 weeks. Turning to this clone: The antigen is undetermined.

Study results and limitations: From baseline, blood top tumor clonotypes peaked at 2 weeks post-radiation. Without pretreatment biopsies, baseline tumor clonotype presence was undetermined.

The source is a woman aged 50 to 60 with renal cell carcinoma. The source material was blood, sampled from a patient whose treatment included radiotherapy and nephrectomy. The V and J genes are TRBV4-1 and TRBJ2-5, with D maybe TRBD1 (6 bases). The CDR3, as DNA: TGCGCCAGCAGCCAATTCCCTTCTAGGGGGGAGACCCAGTACTTC. It is translated as CASSQFPSRGETQYF.